In this sample, the clone carrying this T cell receptor (beta chain) turned up a few times. TCRdb re-derived calls from the 5' RACE reads in MiXCR, one entry per CDR3 protein. Of 510,000 or so distinct CDR3 sequences in the sample, about a fifth were seen once. This specimen comes from a study of T cells after yellow fever vaccination. The sequencing here drew on PBMCs, taken 15 days after the yellow fever booster vaccination. The TCR was taken from a man aged 25 to 45 who received the YFV17D yellow fever vaccine.

The CDR3 coding sequence is TGTGCCAGCAGAAGGACAGCCCTCTATGGCTACACCTTC. Translation gives CASRRTALYGYTF. The V and J genes are TRBV27 and TRBJ1-2, with a weak D call TRBD1 (6 bases). V gave up 6 bases and J gave up 4 bases, with 12 bases separating them. This CDR3 spans 13 amino acids. CDR1 is MNHEY, CDR2 SMNVEV, per germline (reference sequence).